This T cell receptor (beta chain) stems from a study of Ad26.COV2.S vaccination and SARS-CoV-2 variants. Study observations and caveats: Relative to placebo recipients, vaccine recipients exhibited elevated spike-specific TCR breadth. Substantial breadth was reportedly displayed by spike-specific CD8+ and CD4+ T cell responses after vaccination.

Treatment noted: about 20 received Ad26.COV2.S at low or high dose, single or two shots; a few received placebo; per-sample allocation not given. Sampling was performed 63 days after the first vaccine or placebo injection. V shed 8 bases and J 4 bases; nucleotides not matched to a gene: 9. From germline, CDR1 is KGHDR and CDR2 SFDVKD. The CDR3 spans 14 residues. The data were produced by immunoSEQ multiplex PCR, yet TCRdb's version contains in-frame clones alone and is incomplete. The table has about 680,000 clones, more than 80% seen once. A single count supports this clone. Its specificity is unknown.

The starting material was peripheral blood, obtained in a trial of Ad26.COV2.S vaccine versus placebo. The receptor comes from a person between 18 and 59 years old who received the Ad26.COV2.S COVID-19 vaccine or a placebo. V and J are TRBV24-1 and TRBJ1-1; 7 positions agree with TRBD1. CDR3 sequence: CATTLRGARTEAFF. CDR3 DNA sequence: TGTGCCACCACCCTCAGGGGGGCGCGCACTGAAGCTTTCTTT.